The rows below give T cell receptor beta chains drawn from one sample of a study of T cells after yellow fever vaccination. MiXCR, run by TCRdb on the 5' RACE reads, gives a single entry per CDR3 protein. Of 230,000 or so distinct CDR3 sequences in the sample, 6.5% to 7.5% are singletons; the top ten hold more than 0.85%. Sequences were derived from CD4+ T cells sorted from PBMCs, sampled on the day of the yellow fever booster vaccination. All receptors derive from a man between 25 and 39 years old who received the YFV17D yellow fever vaccine. Each CDR3 is given with its conserved first and last residue.

CDR3aa: CSAPASGGFNNEQFF
v_gene: TRBV20-1
j_gene: TRBJ2-1

CDR3aa: CSAPLAGGRNEQFF
v_gene: TRBV20-1
j_gene: TRBJ2-1

CDR3aa: CASSLNRVFYNEQFF
v_gene: TRBV12-3/TRBV12-4
j_gene: TRBJ2-1

CDR3aa: CASSSREQGDTQYF
v_gene: TRBV7-2
j_gene: TRBJ2-3

CDR3aa: CASSTEGVPDTQYF
v_gene: TRBV7-9
j_gene: TRBJ2-3

CDR3aa: CAWAKGLAVLMAYEQYF
v_gene: TRBV30
j_gene: TRBJ2-7

CDR3aa: CDSSRTSGRGTGELFF
v_gene: TRBV12-3/TRBV12-4
j_gene: TRBJ2-2

CDR3aa: CASSLAVGGTQYF
v_gene: TRBV5-1
j_gene: TRBJ2-3

CDR3aa: CASSPGTENTGELFF
v_gene: TRBV11-2
j_gene: TRBJ2-2

CDR3aa: CASSLARTTIQETQYF
v_gene: TRBV7-2
j_gene: TRBJ2-5

CDR3aa: CSAWTSGVSTDTQYF
v_gene: TRBV20-1
j_gene: TRBJ2-3

CDR3aa: CASSESDRGNTEAFF
v_gene: TRBV25-1
j_gene: TRBJ1-1

CDR3aa: CASSLLVIAADTQYF
v_gene: TRBV7-2
j_gene: TRBJ2-3

CDR3aa: CASSQGTGGIMRNQPQHF
v_gene: TRBV3-1
j_gene: TRBJ1-5

CDR3aa: CSARDASSGSYEQYF
v_gene: TRBV20-1
j_gene: TRBJ2-7

CDR3aa: CSAVTGTSVGNEQFF
v_gene: TRBV20-1
j_gene: TRBJ2-1

CDR3aa: CASSPRTGGETQYF
v_gene: TRBV18
j_gene: TRBJ2-5

CDR3aa: CASTEAGSGETQYF
v_gene: TRBV7-2
j_gene: TRBJ2-5

CDR3aa: CASSQGQGVETQYF
v_gene: TRBV4-3
j_gene: TRBJ2-5

CDR3aa: CASSLFQSGTEKLFF
v_gene: TRBV5-6
j_gene: TRBJ1-4

CDR3aa: CASSYSKVNTEAFF
v_gene: TRBV6-5
j_gene: TRBJ1-1

CDR3aa: CASRTSGSRNEQFF
v_gene: TRBV28
j_gene: TRBJ2-1

CDR3aa: CASSPPSGYNEQFF
v_gene: TRBV18
j_gene: TRBJ2-1

CDR3aa: CASSLSAEAFF
v_gene: TRBV12-3/TRBV12-4
j_gene: TRBJ1-1

CDR3aa: CASSLAWTYEQYF
v_gene: TRBV7-2
j_gene: TRBJ2-7

CDR3aa: CASSSRTGGIYEQYF
v_gene: TRBV27
j_gene: TRBJ2-7

CDR3aa: CATSRARADYGYTF
v_gene: TRBV15
j_gene: TRBJ1-2

CDR3aa: CASKSRRTDTQYF
v_gene: TRBV7-9
j_gene: TRBJ2-3

CDR3aa: CASSFHPGIQYF
v_gene: TRBV12-3/TRBV12-4
j_gene: TRBJ2-4

CDR3aa: CASSTGAVFEAFF
v_gene: TRBV12-3/TRBV12-4
j_gene: TRBJ1-1

CDR3aa: CASSLAGTAYGYTF
v_gene: TRBV5-1
j_gene: TRBJ1-2

CDR3aa: CASSFRSPGTDTQYF
v_gene: TRBV7-2
j_gene: TRBJ2-3

CDR3aa: CASSDPYNEQFF
v_gene: TRBV7-3
j_gene: TRBJ2-1

CDR3aa: CASNSGPGGGYTF
v_gene: TRBV12-3/TRBV12-4
j_gene: TRBJ1-2

CDR3aa: CASSQQGDTGELFF
v_gene: TRBV3-1
j_gene: TRBJ2-2

CDR3aa: CASSVGVRSYNEQFF
v_gene: TRBV9
j_gene: TRBJ2-1

CDR3aa: CASSSRVGGQETQYF
v_gene: TRBV7-2
j_gene: TRBJ2-5

CDR3aa: CASSQEGRANYGYTF
v_gene: TRBV4-3
j_gene: TRBJ1-2

CDR3aa: CSASGDRVQPQHF
v_gene: TRBV20-1
j_gene: TRBJ1-5

CDR3aa: CASSFRSNTQYF
v_gene: TRBV5-4
j_gene: TRBJ2-3

CDR3aa: CASSSERILYEQYF
v_gene: TRBV12-3/TRBV12-4
j_gene: TRBJ2-7

CDR3aa: CATSIEIGAFVQPQHF
v_gene: TRBV15
j_gene: TRBJ1-5

CDR3aa: CASSGLGTQYF
v_gene: TRBV19
j_gene: TRBJ2-5

CDR3aa: CASAAAGTDTQYF
v_gene: TRBV5-1
j_gene: TRBJ2-3